Listed below are T cell receptor beta chains from one sample, sequenced in a study of PD-1 blockade in classical Hodgkin lymphoma. Assay: immunoSEQ multiplex PCR; the TCRdb copy retains only in-frame clones and omits some. The data show 45,000 to 55,000 clones, over 60% seen once. The sequenced sample was peripheral blood mononuclear cells (PBMCs), obtained before the second cycle of nivolumab. Receptor source: a human donor with classical Hodgkin lymphoma. The CDR3 runs from the conserved cysteine through the conserved F or W. Fields, in order: CDR3 length, clone size, J gene, V gene, D gene, CDR3 protein, CDR3 DNA. The D gene is left open where the match is weak. The size of a clone is reported for some rows only, either as once, few or many, or as a class for expanded clones.

15 . TRBJ2-5 TRBV9 . CASSPRGVNRETQYF TGTGCCAGCAGCCCCCGCGGGGTGAATAGAGAGACCCAGTACTTC
13 . TRBJ2-3 TRBV7-2 . CASSLRFADTQYF TGTGCCAGCAGCTTAAGGTTCGCAGATACGCAGTATTTT
13 . TRBJ2-7 TRBV9 . CASSVAPLYEQYF TGTGCCAGCAGCGTAGCCCCCCTTTACGAGCAGTACTTC
14 . TRBJ2-7 TRBV7-2 . CASSLVADSYEQYF TGTGCCAGCAGCTTAGTAGCGGACTCCTACGAGCAGTACTTC
13 once TRBJ2-3 TRBV29-1 TRBD1 CSVDRGLTDTQYF TGCAGCGTTGACAGGGGGCTCACAGATACGCAGTATTTT
16 . TRBJ1-1 TRBV19 . CASSRGGGTMNTEAFF TGTGCCAGTAGTCGAGGTGGCGGCACAATGAACACTGAAGCTTTCTTT
14 . TRBJ1-2 TRBV19 . CASSIPDALGGYTF TGTGCCAGTAGTATCCCGGACGCTCTCGGGGGCTACACCTTC
13 . TRBJ2-7 TRBV6-5 . CASSLKVSYEQYF TGTGCCAGCAGTTTAAAGGTCTCCTACGAGCAGTACTTC
17 . TRBJ2-1 TRBV7-3 TRBD2 CASSLSSGRGSYNEQFF TGTGCCAGCAGCTTAAGTAGCGGGAGGGGGTCCTACAATGAGCAGTTCTTC
15 few TRBJ2-2 TRBV6-1 TRBD2 CASSRWTSGTGELFF TGTGCCAGCAGCCGATGGACTAGCGGCACCGGGGAGCTGTTTTTT
15 . TRBJ1-3 TRBV6-4 . CASNLGDPPGNTIYF TGTGCCAGCAACCTAGGAGACCCTCCTGGAAACACCATATATTTT
14 . TRBJ1-1 TRBV7-9 . CASSFAFPNTEAFF TGTGCCAGCAGCTTTGCCTTCCCGAACACTGAAGCTTTCTTT
12 . TRBJ2-5 TRBV5-1 . CASRLGMETQYF TGCGCCAGCAGGCTTGGGATGGAGACCCAGTACTTC
17 . TRBJ2-5 TRBV9 . CASSVERMAGDQETQYF TGTGCCAGCAGCGTAGAAAGGATGGCGGGCGACCAAGAGACCCAGTACTTC
14 . TRBJ1-5 TRBV5-1 . CANQRVPGNQPQHF TGCGCCAACCAGCGCGTTCCTGGCAATCAGCCCCAGCATTTT
13 once TRBJ2-3 TRBV7-2 . CASSPEQADTQYF TGTGCCAGCAGCCCGGAACAGGCGGATACGCAGTATTTT
15 few TRBJ1-2 TRBV30 . CACHLGQAGNYGYTF TGTGCCTGCCATCTCGGGCAGGCGGGGAACTATGGCTACACCTTC
14 once TRBJ2-7 TRBV7-2 . CASSLQGGTYEQYF TGTGCCAGCAGCTTACAGGGGGGTACCTACGAGCAGTACTTC
11 few TRBJ2-1 TRBV7-9 . CASSPLAEQFF TGTGCCAGCTCCCCCCTAGCGGAGCAGTTCTTC
14 . TRBJ2-7 TRBV6-5 . CASSQSGNSYEQYF TGTGCCAGCAGCCAGTCAGGGAACTCCTACGAGCAGTACTTC
18 . TRBJ1-6 TRBV27 TRBD1 CASTQTMTGGFYNSPLHF TGTGCCAGCACTCAGACGATGACAGGGGGGTTCTATAATTCACCCCTCCACTTT
15 . TRBJ1-4 TRBV19 . CASSPGVATNEKLFF TGTGCCAGTAGTCCTGGGGTCGCAACTAATGAAAAACTGTTTTTT
13 . TRBJ2-7 TRBV7-9 TRBD1 CASSMTGDHEQYF TGTGCCAGCAGCATGACAGGGGACCACGAGCAGTACTTC
15 . TRBJ2-7 TRBV6-6 . CASSPLAILVGEQYF TGTGCCAGCAGTCCCCTTGCTATCCTGGTGGGGGAGCAGTACTTC
14 . TRBJ2-5 TRBV7-6 . CASSPTWTEKTQYF TGTGCCAGCAGCCCGACTTGGACAGAGAAGACCCAGTACTTC
13 . TRBJ1-2 TRBV13 . CASSLGVVGGYTF TGTGCCAGCAGCTTAGGGGTAGTGGGAGGCTACACCTTC
13 . TRBJ1-4 TRBV29-1 TRBD1 CSVVGTGHEKLFF TGCAGCGTTGTTGGGACAGGGCATGAAAAACTGTTTTTT
15 . TRBJ2-3 TRBV5-6 TRBD1 CASSPGTGMPDTQYF TGTGCCAGCAGCCCCGGGACAGGGATGCCAGATACGCAGTATTTT
15 . TRBJ1-2 TRBV19 . CASSWQQGGISGYTF TGTGCCAGTAGTTGGCAGCAGGGAGGGATAAGCGGCTACACCTTC
14 once TRBJ1-1 TRBV19 TRBD1 CASSIYRGGTEAFF TGTGCCAGTAGTATATACAGGGGAGGCACTGAAGCTTTCTTT
12 . TRBJ2-1 TRBV14 . CASSQNSLEQFF TGTGCCAGCAGCCAGAACTCGCTTGAGCAGTTCTTC
15 . TRBJ2-5 TRBV6-6 TRBD2 CASSFGTSVQETQYF TGTGCCAGCAGTTTCGGGACTAGCGTCCAAGAGACCCAGTACTTC
15 . TRBJ2-7 TRBV27 TRBD1 CASSLKGQAPYEQYF TGTGCCAGCAGTTTGAAGGGACAGGCCCCCTACGAGCAGTACTTC
11 . TRBJ2-5 TRBV28 . CASSRLETQYF TGTGCCAGCAGTCGTTTAGAGACCCAGTACTTC
15 few TRBJ2-2 TRBV7-3 TRBD2 CASSIAGGGAGELFF TGTGCCAGCAGTATAGCGGGAGGAGGTGCCGGGGAGCTGTTTTTT
13 . TRBJ2-6 TRBV5-4 . CASIFSGANVLTF TGTGCCAGCATCTTCTCTGGGGCCAACGTCCTGACTTTC
14 . TRBJ2-3 TRBV7-3 TRBD2 CASSKGLSTDTQYF TGTGCCAGCAGCAAGGGACTATCCACAGATACGCAGTATTTT
10 . TRBJ2-7 TRBV29-1 . CSAGEGEQYF TGCAGCGCGGGTGAGGGTGAGCAGTACTTC
11 few TRBJ2-2 TRBV18 . CASSPLLELFF TGTGCCAGCTCACCATTGTTGGAGCTGTTTTTT
15 many TRBJ2-7 TRBV28 . CASSGLAVGSYEQYF TGTGCCAGCAGCGGTCTAGCAGTGGGGTCCTACGAGCAGTACTTC
15 . TRBJ2-2 TRBV9 . CASSVDGSNTGELFF TGTGCCAGCAGCGTAGACGGGAGTAACACCGGGGAGCTGTTTTTT
17 . TRBJ2-4 TRBV30 . CAWSVLKQDLAKNIQYF TGTGCCTGGAGTGTCCTAAAACAGGATCTAGCCAAAAACATTCAGTACTTC
14 . TRBJ2-7 TRBV6-6 TRBD1 CASSRAGGSYEQYF TGTGCCAGCAGCAGGGCAGGGGGCTCCTACGAGCAGTACTTC
13 . TRBJ1-3 TRBV2 . CASSAGSGNTIYF TGTGCCAGCAGTGCGGGCTCTGGAAACACCATATATTTT
14 . TRBJ2-5 TRBV11-3 . CASSLYTDQETQYF TGTGCCAGCAGCTTATACACCGACCAAGAGACCCAGTACTTC
14 . TRBJ1-2 TRBV4-3 . CASSQVKGHYGYTF TGCGCCAGCAGCCAAGTCAAGGGTCACTACGGCTACACCTTC
11 . TRBJ2-5 TRBV2 . CASTRQETQYF TGTGCCAGCACCCGACAAGAGACCCAGTACTTC
15 . TRBJ1-4 TRBV18 . CASSPPMATNEKLFF TGTGCCAGCTCACCACCTATGGCAACTAATGAAAAACTGTTTTTT
11 few TRBJ1-2 TRBV28 . CAILLNYGYTF TGTGCAATTCTTCTTAACTATGGCTACACCTTC
16 . TRBJ2-1 TRBV6-6 . CASSYSIRERIGEQFF TGTGCCAGCAGTTACTCGATCCGGGAGAGGATCGGTGAGCAGTTCTTC
13 . TRBJ2-5 TRBV7-3 TRBD1 CASSATGGETQYF TGTGCCAGCAGCGCGACAGGGGGAGAGACCCAGTACTTC
15 once TRBJ2-7 TRBV7-9 TRBD1 CASSLGETGDHEQYF TGTGCCAGCAGCTTAGGTGAGACAGGGGACCACGAGCAGTACTTC
13 once TRBJ2-5 TRBV7-8 TRBD2 CACGLVGAETQYF TGTGCCTGCGGACTAGTCGGAGCTGAGACCCAGTACTTC
14 once TRBJ2-3 TRBV6-5 . CATRMGWGTDTQYF TGTGCCACCCGTATGGGATGGGGCACAGATACGCAGTATTTT